Detailed here is one T cell receptor (beta chain). Its target is unknown. The CDR3 has 15 residues. The germline gives CDR1 MNHNY, CDR2 SVGAGI (reference sequence). V was pared by 7 bases and J by 8 bases, with 12 bases of the junction left unmatched. The data are from a study of cytomegalovirus exposure and HLA in healthy donors. Overall study findings and caveats: Altogether, 164 TCR beta chains were recorded as cytomegalovirus-associated.

Sequencing was performed with immunoSEQ multiplex PCR; in TCRdb, only in-frame clones are kept and a portion is missing. Of about 71,000 clones listed, about 95% were seen once; the top ten hold roughly 1%. The chain carries TRBV6-6 and TRBJ2-1; 9 bases match TRBD2. The TCR comes from a woman in her late teens or twenties in good health and CMV-seronegative. Material: PBMCs. The CDR3 DNA sequence: TGTGCCAGCATTCACAATAGCGGGAGATCCGATGAGCAGTTCTTC. Protein sequence: CASIHNSGRSDEQFF.